The rows below give T cell receptor beta chains drawn from one sample of a study of blood T cells in healthy people across ages. TCRdb redid the calling of the 5' RACE reads with MiXCR, one entry per CDR3 protein. The data contain fewer than 900,000 distinct CDR3 sequences, about 52% of them singletons. Material: blood. The receptors come from a woman in her fifties or sixties in good health. Both conserved end residues are trimmed from each CDR3.

TRBV6-6,ASSYSTQNEKLF
TRBV14,ASSQDIGQGRNEQF
TRBV3-1,ASSQRTPGEQY
TRBV2,ASSPGPPFYEQY
TRBV7-2,ASSLVGGSGELF
TRBV7-2,ASSTLAASYNEQF
TRBV2,ASSPPGPYEQY
TRBV5-1,ASSQTERASLNEQF
TRBV10-3,AISKRESGYNEQF
TRBV20-1,SARDYRDPDEQY
TRBV5-1,ASSLTGVERETQY
TRBV20-1,SAPRARDRVDNEQF
TRBV20-1,STRVAGRDSRGEQY
TRBV27,ARAGLAGAENIQY
TRBV5-6,ASSFRARNQPQH
TRBV12-3/TRBV12-4,ASSFGLDPRGGYT
TRBV7-9,AAARDTNYGYT
TRBV5-1,ASSLRVAGTQETQY
TRBV27,ASSVGQSSTDTQY
TRBV27,ASSPLGRANNDEQF
TRBV7-2,ASTRGGVTEAF
TRBV28,ASSEQVAYEQY
TRBV13,ASSASRGEQY
TRBV2,ASSRTNTEAF
TRBV28,ASSLIGRVNYGYT
TRBV5-1,ASSLFLGSSSGANVLT
TRBV6-2/TRBV6-3,ASGGGGSTTDTQY
TRBV5-1,ASSMGQGGYNEQF
TRBV20-1,SARGTSGSEQY
TRBV18,ASSPRGREQF
TRBV14,ASSQDIQETQY
TRBV3-1,ASSQDPYGRGNEQF
TRBV6-2/TRBV6-3,ASNKGGELF